Below, 19 T cell receptor beta chains from the same sample are listed, as sequenced in a study of patients and donors after allogeneic stem cell transplantation. TCRdb redid the calling of the RT-PCR reads with MiXCR, one entry per CDR3 protein. The data contain roughly 200,000 distinct CDR3 sequences, 38% of them singletons. Sequenced input: blood, either unsorted or a sorted T cell fraction (not recorded which). Receptors originate from a human donor who was either an allogeneic HSCT recipient or a stem cell or donor lymphocyte infusion donor (not recorded which). It is not recorded whose cells these are; they may come from a transplant donor.

This rearrangement joins TRBV10-3 to TRBJ2-3, with D possibly TRBD1 on 6 matching bases. This CDR3 contains 14 residues. Germline V CDR1 and CDR2: ENHRY, SYGVKD. The ends were cut back, 7 bases at V and 7 bases at J, with 18 bases in the middle. The CDR3 loop reads CAITGTQQRNTQYF. The DNA for the CDR3 is TGTGCCATCACCGGGACACAGCAACGGAATACGCAGTATTTT.

This clonotype was seen many times. The chain combines TRBV30 with TRBJ1-5; D uncertain. V was clipped by 5 bases and J by 0 bases, with 17 bases between them. The CDR3 spans 16 residues. Germline CDR1 GTSNPN, CDR2 SVGIG (reference sequence). The DNA of the CDR3 is TGTGCCTGGTACGACCGTCTGAATTATAGCAATCAGCCCCAGCATTTT. Translated, it gives CAWYDRLNYSNQPQHF.

This chain links TRBV12-3 or TRBV12-4 with TRBJ1-3; weak D call: TRBD1 (6 bases). V lost 5 bases and J lost 0, with 11 bases in between. CDR3 size: 15 residues. The CDR3 DNA reads TGTGCCAGCAGTCCAGGACAGAGCTCTGGAAACACCATATATTTT. Translated, it gives CASSPGQSSGNTIYF.

The chain employs TRBV20-1 and TRBJ2-7, with 9 bases identical to TRBD1. The trim removed 3 bases at V and 6 bases at J, leaving 12 bases unmatched. This CDR3 is 15 amino acids long. From germline, CDR1 is DFQATT and CDR2 SNEGSKA (reference sequence). CDR3 protein: CSARPGTGKTGEQYF. The CDR3 DNA sequence: TGCAGTGCTAGGCCCGGGACAGGGAAAACGGGCGAGCAGTACTTC.

The V call is TRBV12-3 or TRBV12-4, the J call TRBJ2-5, with D tentatively TRBD2 (5 bases). V lost 3 bases to trimming and J lost 2 bases, with 10 bases between them. CDR3 size: 14 residues. CDR3 protein: CASSFLRVQETQYF. Here the CDR3 DNA reads TGTGCCAGCAGTTTCCTGAGGGTACAAGAGACCCAGTACTTC.

The chain links TRBV9 to TRBJ1-2, with D perhaps matching TRBD1 (6 bases). The CDR3 is made up of 13 amino acids. V dropped 3 bases and J dropped 7 bases, with 13 bases sitting between them. The V gene's germline CDR1 is SGDLS and CDR2 YYNGEE. CDR3 DNA: TGTGCCAGCAGCGCCAGATGGGGGGCTGGCTACACCTTC. This encodes CASSARWGAGYTF.

The chain employs TRBV12-3 or TRBV12-4 and TRBJ1-5; D unclear. V gave up 5 bases and J gave up 5 bases, with 16 bases separating them. The CDR3 covers 15 residues. As DNA, the CDR3 is TGTGCCAGCAGTCCGCCGCTGTATGGGGATCAGCCCCAGCATTTT. This encodes CASSPPLYGDQPQHF.

A note on this clonotype: The junction departs from the called germline gene at one end, perhaps through a read error. The chain joins TRBV12-3 or TRBV12-4 to TRBJ1-6; D not certain. The CDR3 covers 15 residues. This CDR3 is CASRLLGRLNSPLHF. The CDR3 bases are TGTGCCAGCCGTTTGTTAGGGCGGCTCAATTCACCCCTCCACTTT.

This clonotype turned up a few times. The chain links TRBV5-1 to TRBJ2-3; D is unclear. This CDR3 spans 13 amino acids. Between the trimmed V and J ends, which lost 0 bases and 4 bases, there was a span of 6 bases. Germline CDR1 SGHRS, CDR2 YFSETQ. The CDR3 protein is CASSLAGSDTQYF. Here the CDR3 DNA reads TGCGCCAGCAGCTTGGCTGGCTCAGATACGCAGTATTTT.

This clonotype was seen once. This chain links TRBV4-1 with TRBJ1-6; possibly TRBD1 for D (6 bases). Germline V CDR1 and CDR2: MGHRA, YSYEKL. CDR3 size: 15 residues. Trimming took off 4 bases at V and 10 bases at J, with 17 bases between the two ends. The CDR3 sequence is CASSRHPGGESPLHF. CDR3 DNA: TGCGCCAGCAGCCGGCATCCGGGGGGCGAATCACCCCTCCACTTT.

The gene calls are TRBV4-2 and TRBJ1-3; 9 positions agree with TRBD1. J was trimmed by 5 bases and V by 1 base; bases with no gene match: 6. CDR3 length: 16 residues. Looked up from germline, CDR1 is LGHNA and CDR2 is YNFKEQ. The CDR3 protein is CASSQGQGGNRNTIYF. For the CDR3, the DNA is TGTGCCAGCAGCCAAGGACAGGGGGGAAATCGAAACACCATATATTTT.

V gene TRBV7-9 combines with J gene TRBJ2-7; 7 bases agree with TRBD1. From germline, CDR1 is SEHNR and CDR2 FQNEAQ (reference sequence). Trimming at V came to 2 bases and at J to 2 bases, leaving 6 bases not matched to a gene. The CDR3 totals 15 residues. The CDR3 coding sequence is TGTGCCAGCAGCTTAATGGGACAGATCACCTACGAGCAGTACTTC. Residues: CASSLMGQITYEQYF.

This clonotype appeared a few times. The chain carries TRBV12-3 or TRBV12-4 and TRBJ1-1; D is ambiguous. V was shortened by 2 bases and J by 11 bases, with 12 bases between the two germline ends. The CDR3 length is 12 residues. The CDR3 region is CASSLKLVGAFF. In DNA form, the CDR3 reads TGTGCCAGCAGTTTAAAACTGGTAGGCGCTTTCTTT.

The chain has TRBV27 and TRBJ2-7; D is ambiguous. The CDR3 runs 15 residues. Germline V gene data show CDR1 as MNHEY and CDR2 as SMNVEV (reference sequence). V dropped 3 bases and J dropped 4 bases, with 16 bases sitting between them. For the CDR3, the DNA is TGTGCCAGCAGTTTCGGCCTTGATAACTTTTACGAGCAGTACTTC. Translation: CASSFGLDNFYEQYF.

The chain carries TRBV6-6 and TRBJ1-1; 10 nucleotides match TRBD1. The CDR3 covers 16 residues. Trimming cost V 2 bases and J 3 bases; bases outside gene matches: 6. Germline V lookup: CDR1 MNHNY, CDR2 SVGAGI (reference sequence). The CDR3, as DNA: TGTGCCAGCAGTTACGGGACAGGGGAAGTTCACACTGAAGCTTTCTTT. Protein sequence: CASSYGTGEVHTEAFF.

V usage is TRBV4-1 and J usage is TRBJ2-7; tentatively, D is TRBD1 (6 bases). The CDR3 spans 17 residues. Germline V gene sequence: CDR1 MGHRA, CDR2 YSYEKL. Trimming cost V 5 bases and J 0 bases, with 20 bases left between them. CDR3 region: CASSTQLRDTSSYEQYF. CDR3 bases: TGCGCCAGCAGCACCCAGCTCCGGGACACTAGCTCCTACGAGCAGTACTTC.

This sequence joins TRBV5-1 and TRBJ1-1, with D possibly matching TRBD1 (6 bases). This CDR3 region has 16 residues. V lost 0 bases to trimming and J lost 0 bases, with 12 bases between them. Per germline, CDR1 SGHRS and CDR2 YFSETQ. The CDR3 protein is CASSLVRGRLNTEAFF. CDR3 nucleotides: TGCGCCAGCAGCTTGGTCCGGGGGCGATTGAACACTGAAGCTTTCTTT.

At least ten counts were recorded for this clonotype. The chain joins TRBV12-3 or TRBV12-4 to TRBJ1-1; no reliable D call. This CDR3 comprises 13 residues. The V and J ends lost 5 bases and 5 bases respectively, with 12 bases between them. This CDR3 reads CASSLTGRTEAFF. For the CDR3, the DNA is TGTGCCAGCAGTCTTACTGGGCGGACTGAAGCTTTCTTT.

The table lists this clonotype with a few counts. V is TRBV28 and J is TRBJ1-2; 9 bases agree with TRBD1. The CDR3 length is 12 residues. CDR1 and CDR2 (germline): MDHEN, SYDVKM. V lost 10 bases and J lost 4; bases outside the gene matches: 4. The CDR3 here is CAIGTGPYGYTF. The DNA of the CDR3 is TGTGCCATCGGGACAGGGCCCTATGGCTACACCTTC.